Following are 7 T cell receptor beta chains from one sample sequenced in a study of monozygotic twins with inflammatory bowel disease. Using the 5' RACE reads, TCRdb records one entry per CDR3 protein without DNA. The sample holds some 150,000 distinct CDR3 sequences. The source material was blood. Receptors were obtained from a human donor with ulcerative colitis or Crohn's disease, or a healthy co-twin of an affected twin (not recorded which).

Here the CDR3 reads CASSLVTHTGELFF. The chain joins TRBV7-9 to TRBJ2-2. This CDR3 has 14 amino acids. Germline V gene data show CDR1 as SEHNR and CDR2 as FQNEAQ (reference sequence).

The chain recombines TRBV4-1 with TRBJ1-6. CDR3 length equals 13 residues. Germline V CDR1 and CDR2: MGHRA, YSYEKL. The CDR3 region is CTSSQFQDSPLHF.

The chain uses TRBV27 and TRBJ1-6. The germline V gene encodes CDR1 MNHEY and CDR2 SMNVEV (reference sequence). CDR3 size: 17 residues. The CDR3: CASSLSSWTSGFEPLHF.

The chain carries TRBV7-2 and TRBJ2-5. The CDR3 has 16 residues. CDR1 is SGHTA, CDR2 FQGNSA, per germline. The CDR3 is CASSGEVHRTQETQYF.

This chain links TRBV7-8 with TRBJ2-7; TCRdb gives TRBD2 as the D gene, but with no DNA this cannot be confirmed. The CDR3 runs to 18 residues. Per the germline V gene, CDR1 is SGHVS and CDR2 is FQNEAQ. CDR3 in amino acids: CASSLLTGSGTSSYEQYF.

The chain couples TRBV4-3 to TRBJ1-4. The germline V gene has CDR1 LGHNA and CDR2 YSLEER. This CDR3 has 13 residues. This chain's CDR3 is CASSQDFREKLFF.

The CDR3 loop is CASSSRTSQETQYF. The chain uses TRBV12-3 or TRBV12-4 and TRBJ2-5; TCRdb outputs TRBD2, but without DNA this stays unchecked. This CDR3 comprises 14 residues.